A few counts support the clone carrying this TCR beta chain. This record comes from a study of identical twins. TCRdb fed the 5' RACE reads into MiXCR, producing one record per CDR3 protein. This sample has roughly 1.6 million distinct CDR3 sequences, with 32% found just once. The germline V and J ends were trimmed by 1 base and 0 bases, with 8 bases remaining between them. The CDR3 has 15 amino acids. Germline values: CDR1 MGHRA, CDR2 YSYEKL. What was sequenced was cord blood. The genes are TRBV4-1 and TRBJ2-3; D gene ambiguous. The clonotype was recovered from a newborn girl in good health. The CDR3 DNA sequence: TGCGCCAGCAGCCAAGGTGTTTGGAGCACAGATACGCAGTATTTT. Its protein product is CASSQGVWSTDTQYF.